One sample yielded the 18 T cell receptor beta chains listed below, sequenced in a study of blood T cell repertoires in COVID-19. The protocol was immunoSEQ multiplex PCR, while the TCRdb copy is restricted to in-frame clones and leaves out a portion. The data show roughly 150,000 clones, 75% to 85% seen once. Specimen: PBMCs or T cells enriched from blood (not recorded which). The receptors stem from a woman in her sixties who had recovered from COVID-19.

The V and J genes are TRBV4-1 and TRBJ2-1; D is undetermined. The V and J ends lost 1 base and 8 bases respectively, with 6 bases between them. Germline CDR1 reads MGHRA; CDR2 reads YSYEKL. The CDR3 spans 12 residues. The CDR3 sequence: CASSQGDYEQFF. The CDR3 region has the DNA TGCGCCAGCAGCCAAGGAGACTATGAGCAGTTCTTC.

This clone was recorded only once. The chain employs TRBV3-1 (or the pseudogene TRBV3-2) and TRBJ1-3; a weak D match, TRBD1 (5 bases). The CDR3 has 15 amino acids. Germline V gives CDR1 LGHDT, CDR2 YNNKEL (reference sequence). Trimming removed 1 base from V and 3 bases from J, with 10 bases in between. The CDR3 nucleotides read TGTGCCAGCAGCCAAGTTCAAAGGGGTGGAAACACCATATATTTT. The encoded protein is CASSQVQRGGNTIYF.

This clone showed up just once. This chain connects TRBV3-1 (or the pseudogene TRBV3-2) to TRBJ1-2, with D possibly TRBD1 on 6 matching bases. V was clipped by 2 bases and J by 2 bases, with 9 bases between them. Germline V gene data show CDR1 as LGHDT and CDR2 as YNNKEL (reference sequence). The CDR3 spans 14 residues. The CDR3 region has the DNA TGTGCCAGCAGCCAAATGACAGGAAACTATGGCTACACCTTC. This codes for CASSQMTGNYGYTF.

The V gene is TRBV18, the J gene TRBJ1-1; D unresolved. The length of the CDR3 is 13 residues. The V gene's germline CDR1 is KGHSH and CDR2 LQKENI. V lost 2 bases and J lost 9, with 13 bases in between. The DNA of the CDR3 is TGTGCCAGCTCACCAAGTGGAGCTTCTAAAGCTTTCTTT. Translated, it gives CASSPSGASKAFF.

The rearrangement links TRBV11-2 to TRBJ1-2, with 7 bases lining up with TRBD1. The CDR3 extends over 14 amino acids. V trimming: 5 bases; J trimming: 3 bases; junction bases outside the gene matches: 6. The germline V gene encodes CDR1 SGHAT and CDR2 FQNNGV. The CDR3 sequence: CASSQTGAHYGYTF. The CDR3 DNA sequence: TGTGCCAGCAGCCAAACAGGGGCTCACTATGGCTACACCTTC.

The DNA of the CDR3 is TGTGCCAGCACATCAATGACGGGGGTGGGCAATGAGCAGTTCTTC. This encodes CASTSMTGVGNEQFF. The chain is built from TRBV27 and TRBJ2-1; D perhaps matches TRBD2 (6 bases). The germline V and J ends were trimmed by 7 bases and 6 bases, with 19 bases remaining between them. Germline CDR1 MNHEY, CDR2 SMNVEV (reference sequence). The CDR3 runs to 15 residues.

The chain has TRBV6-5 and TRBJ1-1; 9 bases agree with TRBD1. The germline V gene encodes CDR1 MNHEY and CDR2 SVGAGI. This CDR3 is built from 13 residues. Trimming took 7 bases from V and 7 from J; bases not matched to a gene: 7. CDR3 loop: CASNPQGAGEAFF. CDR3 sequence (DNA): TGTGCCAGCAACCCACAGGGGGCGGGTGAAGCTTTCTTT.

This chain links TRBV7-9 with TRBJ2-3; D unresolved. V dropped 7 bases and J dropped 4 bases, with 18 bases sitting between them. Germline values: CDR1 SEHNR, CDR2 FQNEAQ (reference sequence). The CDR3 contains 15 residues. The CDR3 loop is CASNNRHGPADTQYF. Here the CDR3 DNA reads TGTGCCAGCAACAACCGTCACGGTCCCGCAGATACGCAGTATTTT.

This chain connects TRBV12-5 to TRBJ1-2; no definite D call. The CDR3 sequence is 14 residues long. Trimming left V 2 bases short and J 3 bases short, with 10 bases between. CDR1 is LGHNT and CDR2 is FRNRAP in the germline V gene. CDR3 residues: CASGLPPVDYGYTF. DNA of the CDR3: TGTGCTAGTGGTTTGCCCCCTGTAGACTATGGCTACACCTTC. The variable domain in full, completed from reference TRBV12-5 and TRBJ1-2, reads DARVTQTPRHKVTEMGQEVTMRCQPILGHNTVFWYRQTMMQGLELLAYFRNRAPLDDSGMPKDRFSAEMPDATLATLKIQPSEPRDSAVYFCASGLPPVDYGYTFGSGTRLTVV.

The rearrangement uses TRBV25-1 and TRBJ1-1; 9 bases line up with TRBD1. The CDR3 is made up of 15 amino acids. V dropped 1 base and J dropped 6; count of bases not matched to a gene: 6. The germline CDR1 and CDR2 sequences are MGHDK and SYGVNS. DNA for the CDR3: TGTGCCAGCAGTGAATCTCGACAGGGGGTTTCTGAAGCTTTCTTT. Amino acid sequence: CASSESRQGVSEAFF. Full variable domain (rest looked up from reference TRBV25-1 and TRBJ1-1): EADIYQTPRYLVIGTGKKITLECSQTMGHDKMYWYQQDPGMELHLIHYSYGVNSTEKGDLSSESTVSRIRTEHFPLTLESARPSHTSQYLCASSESRQGVSEAFFGQGTRLTVV.

The V call is TRBV4-1, the J call TRBJ1-4, with D perhaps matching TRBD1 (5 bases). CDR3 length: 15 amino acids. V lost 0 bases to trimming and J lost 2 bases, with 7 bases between them. CDR1 and CDR2 (germline): MGHRA, YSYEKL. Here the CDR3 reads CASSQEPGTNEKLFF. The CDR3 DNA is TGCGCCAGCAGCCAAGAGCCAGGGACTAATGAAAAACTGTTTTTT.

This rearrangement joins TRBV19 to TRBJ1-2; 9 nucleotides match TRBD1. The length of the CDR3 is 13 residues. J gave up 7 bases and V 8 bases, and 8 bases lay outside the gene matches. CDR1 and CDR2 (germline): LNHDA, SQIVND (reference sequence). Here the CDR3 DNA reads TGTGCCAGTCACCGGGGACAGGGAGGTGGCTACACCTTC. This codes for CASHRGQGGGYTF.

The sample holds one count of this clone. This sequence joins TRBV29-1 and TRBJ1-5; tentatively, D is TRBD1 (6 bases). The CDR3 has 16 residues. V lost 6 bases and J 5 bases, leaving 23 bases between the germline ends. CDR1 SQVTM and CDR2 ANQGSEA come from the germline V gene. The CDR3 protein is CSVAPAFGDIHQPQHF. The CDR3 DNA sequence: TGCAGCGTGGCGCCCGCGTTTGGGGACATCCATCAGCCCCAGCATTTT.

In its sample, this clone was seen a few times. The rearrangement joins TRBV30 to TRBJ2-1; D call uncertain. CDR1 is GTSNPN and CDR2 is SVGIG in the germline V gene (reference sequence). The CDR3 spans 12 residues. V was cut by 4 bases and J by 10 bases, with 14 bases left in between. The CDR3 nucleotides read TGTGCCTGGACCCGACTTGTCGTCGAGCAGTTCTTC. Amino acid sequence: CAWTRLVVEQFF.

A few counts support this clone. J is TRBJ2-7 and V is TRBV5-1; a possible D gene is TRBD1 (5 bases). The CDR3 spans 13 residues. Per the germline V gene, CDR1 is SGHRS and CDR2 is YFSETQ. V shed 4 bases and J shed 5 bases, with 13 bases lying between them. The CDR3 DNA follows: TGCGCCAGCAGCCCCAGGGTGACCAACGAGCAGTACTTC. It specifies CASSPRVTNEQYF.

The chain recombines TRBV9 with TRBJ2-3; 10 bases match TRBD2. J was trimmed by 6 bases and V by 0 bases; bases with no gene match: 10. Germline CDR1 and CDR2: SGDLS and YYNGEE. This CDR3 comprises 17 residues. CDR3: CASSVAVSGGDPDTQYF. Written as DNA, the CDR3 is TGTGCCAGCAGCGTAGCAGTAAGCGGGGGGGACCCCGATACGCAGTATTTT.

A few counts support this clone. The rearrangement uses TRBV19 and TRBJ1-1; 7 positions match TRBD1. V gave up 1 base and J gave up 5 bases; unmatched junction bases: 4. Germline V lookup: CDR1 LNHDA, CDR2 SQIVND (reference sequence). The CDR3 totals 14 residues. CDR3 region: CASSIVPGGTEAFF. The CDR3 DNA sequence: TGTGCCAGTAGTATAGTTCCAGGGGGGACTGAAGCTTTCTTT.

This clone was seen a handful of times. The rearrangement links TRBV6-2 or TRBV6-3 to TRBJ1-1; a possible D gene is TRBD1 (5 bases). The V gene's germline CDR1 is MNHEY and CDR2 SVGEGT. Trimming took off 5 bases at V and 5 bases at J, with 21 bases between the two ends. The CDR3 is made up of 16 amino acids. The CDR3 is CASSGATGSISTEAFF. CDR3 nucleotides: TGTGCCAGCAGTGGGGCCACGGGTAGTATTTCGACTGAAGCTTTCTTT.